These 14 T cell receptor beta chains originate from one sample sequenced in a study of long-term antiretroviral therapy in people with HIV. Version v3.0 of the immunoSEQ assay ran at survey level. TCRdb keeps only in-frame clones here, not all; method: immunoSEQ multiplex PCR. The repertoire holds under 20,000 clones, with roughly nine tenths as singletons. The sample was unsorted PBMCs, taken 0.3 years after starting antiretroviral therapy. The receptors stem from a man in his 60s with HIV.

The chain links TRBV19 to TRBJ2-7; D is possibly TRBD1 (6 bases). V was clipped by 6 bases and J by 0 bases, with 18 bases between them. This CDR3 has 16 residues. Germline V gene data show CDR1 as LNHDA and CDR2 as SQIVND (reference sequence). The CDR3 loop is CASSPITGSSSYEQYF. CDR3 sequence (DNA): TGTGCCAGTAGCCCAATAACAGGGTCAAGCTCCTACGAGCAGTACTTC. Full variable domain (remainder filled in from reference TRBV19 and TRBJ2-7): DGGITQSPKYLFRKEGQNVTLSCEQNLNHDAMYWYRQDPGQGLRLIYYSQIVNDFQKGDIAEGYSVSREKKESFPLTVTSAQKNPTAFYLCASSPITGSSSYEQYFGPGTRLTVT.

CDR3 in amino acids: CASSYGSGNHNEQFF. Written as DNA, the CDR3 is TGTGCCAGCAGTTACGGTAGCGGAAATCACAATGAGCAGTTCTTC. This sequence joins TRBV6-5 and TRBJ2-1; D perhaps matches TRBD2 (6 bases). From germline, CDR1 is MNHEY and CDR2 SVGAGI. The CDR3 runs to 15 residues. The V end was cut by 2 bases, the J end by 5 bases, with 13 bases between.

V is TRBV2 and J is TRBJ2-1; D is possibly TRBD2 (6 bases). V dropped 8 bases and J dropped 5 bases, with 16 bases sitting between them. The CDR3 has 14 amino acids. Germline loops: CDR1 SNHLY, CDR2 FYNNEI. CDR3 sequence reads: CASEGTSKDNEQFF. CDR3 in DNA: TGTGCCAGCGAGGGTACTAGCAAAGACAATGAGCAGTTCTTC.

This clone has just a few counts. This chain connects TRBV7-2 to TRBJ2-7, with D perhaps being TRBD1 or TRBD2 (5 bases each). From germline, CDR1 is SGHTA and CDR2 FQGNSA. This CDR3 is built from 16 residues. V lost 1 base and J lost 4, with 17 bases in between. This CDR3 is CASSLVGGGRVYEQYF. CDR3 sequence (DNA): TGTGCCAGCAGCTTAGTAGGTGGGGGACGGGTGTACGAGCAGTACTTC.

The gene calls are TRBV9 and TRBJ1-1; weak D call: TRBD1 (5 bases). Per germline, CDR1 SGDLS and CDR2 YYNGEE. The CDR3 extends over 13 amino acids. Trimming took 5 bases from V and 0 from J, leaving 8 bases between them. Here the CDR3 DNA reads TGTGCCAGCAGTAGACAGCTGAACACTGAAGCTTTCTTT. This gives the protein CASSRQLNTEAFF.

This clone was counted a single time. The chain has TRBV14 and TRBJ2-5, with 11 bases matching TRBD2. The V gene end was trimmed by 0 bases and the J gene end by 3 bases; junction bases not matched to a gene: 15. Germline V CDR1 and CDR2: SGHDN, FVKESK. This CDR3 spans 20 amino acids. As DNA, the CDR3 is TGTGCCAGCAGCCAAGAAGTTCTAGCGGGAGGAACATCGGCGAAAGAGACCCAGTACTTC. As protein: CASSQEVLAGGTSAKETQYF. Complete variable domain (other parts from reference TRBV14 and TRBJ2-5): EAGVTQFPSHSVIEKGQTVTLRCDPISGHDNLYWYRRVMGKEIKFLLHFVKESKQDESGMPNNRFLAERTGGTYSTLKVQPAELEDSGVYFCASSQEVLAGGTSAKETQYFGPGTRLLVL.

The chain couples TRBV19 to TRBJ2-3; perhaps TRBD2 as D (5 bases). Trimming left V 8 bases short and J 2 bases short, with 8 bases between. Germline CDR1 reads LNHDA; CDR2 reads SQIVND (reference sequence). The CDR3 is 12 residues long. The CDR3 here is CASRGTTDTQYF. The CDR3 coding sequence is TGTGCCAGTCGGGGAACCACAGATACGCAGTATTTT.

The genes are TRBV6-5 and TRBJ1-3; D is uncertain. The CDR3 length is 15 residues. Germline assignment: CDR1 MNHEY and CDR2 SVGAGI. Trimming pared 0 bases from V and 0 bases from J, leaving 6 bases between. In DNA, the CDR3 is TGTGCCAGCAGTTACTCAGCGGGCTCTGGAAACACCATATATTTT. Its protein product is CASSYSAGSGNTIYF.

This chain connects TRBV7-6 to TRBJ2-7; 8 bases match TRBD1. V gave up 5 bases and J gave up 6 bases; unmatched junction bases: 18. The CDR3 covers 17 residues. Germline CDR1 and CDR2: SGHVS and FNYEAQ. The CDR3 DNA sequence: TGTGCCAGCAGCCTTCCGACAGGGGAGAAAAATGGCGCCGAGCAGTACTTC. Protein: CASSLPTGEKNGAEQYF.

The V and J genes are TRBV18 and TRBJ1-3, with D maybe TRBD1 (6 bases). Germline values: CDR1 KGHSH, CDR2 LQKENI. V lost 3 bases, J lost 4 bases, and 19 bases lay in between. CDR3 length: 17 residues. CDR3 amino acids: CASSPVQQGFVGNTIYF. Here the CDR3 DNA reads TGTGCCAGCTCACCGGTTCAACAGGGTTTTGTGGGAAACACCATATATTTT.

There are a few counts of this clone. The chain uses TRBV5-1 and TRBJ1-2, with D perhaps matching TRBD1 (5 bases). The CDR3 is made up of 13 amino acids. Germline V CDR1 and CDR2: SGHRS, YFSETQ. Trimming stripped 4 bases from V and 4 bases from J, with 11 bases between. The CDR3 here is CASSPRQPYGYTF. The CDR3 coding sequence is TGCGCCAGCAGCCCACGACAGCCCTATGGCTACACCTTC.

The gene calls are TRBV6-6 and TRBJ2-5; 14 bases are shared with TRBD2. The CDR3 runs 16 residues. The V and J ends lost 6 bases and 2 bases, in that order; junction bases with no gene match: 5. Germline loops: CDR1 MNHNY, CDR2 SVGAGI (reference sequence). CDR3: CASSLGLAGGQETQYF. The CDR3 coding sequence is TGTGCCAGCAGCCTCGGACTAGCGGGGGGTCAAGAGACCCAGTACTTC.

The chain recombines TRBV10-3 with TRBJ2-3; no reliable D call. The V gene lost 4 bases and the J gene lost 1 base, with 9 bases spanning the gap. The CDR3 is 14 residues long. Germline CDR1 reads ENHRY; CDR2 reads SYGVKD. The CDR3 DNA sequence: TGTGCCATCAGTGTAACAGAACGCACAGATACGCAGTATTTT. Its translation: CAISVTERTDTQYF.

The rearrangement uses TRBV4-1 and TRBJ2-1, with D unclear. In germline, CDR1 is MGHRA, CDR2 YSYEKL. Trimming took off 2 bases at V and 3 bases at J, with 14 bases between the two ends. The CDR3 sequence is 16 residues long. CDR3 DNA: TGCGCCAGCAGCCAACGTTTTTACCGGGTCTACAATGAGCAGTTCTTC. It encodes CASSQRFYRVYNEQFF.